This is a list of T cell receptor beta chains from one sample in a study of blood T cell repertoires in COVID-19. Clones were sequenced by immunoSEQ multiplex PCR, and TCRdb holds only the in-frame ones, with some missing. The data contain 150,000 or so clones, around 82% of them singletons. The sequenced sample was peripheral blood. The receptors here all came from a man between 60 and 75 years old with active or convalescent COVID-19. CDR3s include the opening cysteine and the closing phenylalanine or tryptophan. Fields, in order: D gene, J gene, clone size, V gene, CDR3 protein, CDR3 DNA. D genes are given only for firm matches. Not all rows give a size; the values are once, few, many and, for expanded clones, a class.

D: TRBD1
J: TRBJ2-2
size: NA
V: TRBV5-4
CDR3: CASSSSGTGSTGELFF
DNA: TGTGCCAGCAGCTCTTCCGGGACAGGGAGCACCGGGGAGCTGTTTTTT

D: NA
J: TRBJ2-2
size: NA
V: TRBV7-2
CDR3: CASSLRSSVANTGELFF
DNA: TGTGCCAGCAGCTTAAGATCGTCAGTTGCGAACACCGGGGAGCTGTTTTTT

D: NA
J: TRBJ1-4
size: NA
V: TRBV9
CDR3: CASSSGVGEKLFF
DNA: TGTGCCAGCAGTTCAGGGGTCGGGGAAAAACTGTTTTTT

D: NA
J: TRBJ1-2
size: NA
V: TRBV28
CDR3: CAKTLLPYGYTF
DNA: TGTGCCAAAACCCTTCTACCCTATGGCTACACCTTC

D: TRBD1
J: TRBJ1-4
size: NA
V: TRBV5-1
CDR3: CASSFGQGTGEKLFF
DNA: TGCGCCAGCAGCTTCGGACAGGGCACAGGGGAAAAACTGTTTTTT

D: NA
J: TRBJ1-5
size: few
V: TRBV19
CDR3: CASSGGVKGHF
DNA: TGTGCCAGTAGTGGAGGGGTTAAGGGGCATTTT

D: NA
J: TRBJ2-3
size: NA
V: TRBV28
CDR3: CASLDGGTDTQYF
DNA: TGTGCCAGCTTGGACGGGGGCACAGATACGCAGTATTTT

D: TRBD2
J: TRBJ2-7
size: NA
V: TRBV3-1/TRBV3-2
CDR3: CASSQAGLKYEQYF
DNA: TGTGCCAGCAGCCAGGCGGGACTAAAGTACGAGCAGTACTTC

D: TRBD1
J: TRBJ1-1
size: few
V: TRBV5-1
CDR3: CASSSGDRVWTGTEAFF
DNA: TGCGCCAGCAGCTCGGGGGACAGGGTTTGGACTGGAACTGAAGCTTTCTTT

D: NA
J: TRBJ1-3
size: once
V: TRBV21-1
CDR3: CASRRGQGGPSGNTIYF
DNA: TGTGCCAGCAGAAGGGGACAGGGGGGCCCCTCTGGAAACACCATATATTTT

D: NA
J: TRBJ1-1
size: NA
V: TRBV10-1
CDR3: CASSSQGNTEAFF
DNA: TGCGCCAGCAGTTCACAGGGGAACACTGAAGCTTTCTTT

D: NA
J: TRBJ1-3
size: NA
V: TRBV6-5
CDR3: CASRGLREPRNTIYF
DNA: TGTGCCAGCAGGGGGCTCCGGGAGCCTAGAAACACCATATATTTT

D: TRBD1
J: TRBJ1-1
size: once
V: TRBV18
CDR3: CASSPPGTGNTEAFF
DNA: TGTGCCAGCTCACCACCCGGGACAGGGAACACTGAAGCTTTCTTT

D: TRBD2
J: TRBJ2-7
size: NA
V: TRBV6-2/TRBV6-3
CDR3: CASSYSASGSYEQYF
DNA: TGTGCCAGCAGTTATTCAGCTAGCGGCTCCTACGAGCAGTACTTC

D: NA
J: TRBJ1-1
size: NA
V: TRBV5-1
CDR3: CASSLELAGEAFF
DNA: TGCGCCAGCAGCTTGGAGCTTGCAGGGGAAGCTTTCTTT

D: TRBD1
J: TRBJ2-1
size: NA
V: TRBV5-5
CDR3: CASSSDRGLAYNEQFF
DNA: TGTGCCAGCAGCTCGGACAGGGGCCTTGCCTACAATGAGCAGTTCTTC

D: NA
J: TRBJ1-2
size: NA
V: TRBV28
CDR3: CASMQNYGYTF
DNA: TGTGCCAGCATGCAGAACTATGGCTACACCTTC

D: TRBD2
J: TRBJ2-2
size: few
V: TRBV5-1
CDR3: CASSLGTRDGELFF
DNA: TGCGCCAGCAGCTTGGGGACTAGGGACGGGGAGCTGTTTTTT

D: NA
J: TRBJ2-2
size: NA
V: TRBV18
CDR3: CASSPSSVTNTGELFF
DNA: TGTGCCAGCTCACCATCCTCGGTAACGAACACCGGGGAGCTGTTTTTT

D: TRBD1
J: TRBJ1-5
size: few
V: TRBV7-9
CDR3: CASSETGVQPQHF
DNA: TGTGCCAGCAGCGAGACAGGGGTTCAGCCCCAGCATTTT

D: NA
J: TRBJ2-7
size: NA
V: TRBV11-2
CDR3: CASSLAPRGARAYEQYF
DNA: TGTGCCAGCAGCTTAGCCCCCCGGGGGGCCAGAGCCTACGAGCAGTACTTC

D: TRBD1
J: TRBJ1-2
size: NA
V: TRBV6-5
CDR3: CASSYSVRGRGYTF
DNA: TGTGCCAGCAGTTACTCCGTCAGGGGGCGCGGCTACACCTTC

D: TRBD1
J: TRBJ1-4
size: NA
V: TRBV18
CDR3: CASSLSIPGQGDEKLFF
DNA: TGTGCCAGCTCACTCTCCATTCCGGGACAGGGGGATGAAAAACTGTTTTTT

D: NA
J: TRBJ1-2
size: NA
V: TRBV20-1
CDR3: CSAPRGYGYTF
DNA: TGCAGTGCTCCGCGGGGCTATGGCTACACCTTC

D: NA
J: TRBJ2-6
size: NA
V: TRBV19
CDR3: CASSPGRSGANVLTF
DNA: TGTGCCAGTAGCCCAGGGCGCTCTGGGGCCAACGTCCTGACTTTC

D: TRBD1
J: TRBJ1-3
size: NA
V: TRBV3-1/TRBV3-2
CDR3: CASSRKLGTGGGSGNTIYF
DNA: TGTGCCAGCAGCCGCAAACTCGGGACAGGCGGTGGCTCTGGAAACACCATATATTTT

D: TRBD2
J: TRBJ2-1
size: NA
V: TRBV10-3
CDR3: CAISQPGLVSEQFF
DNA: TGTGCCATCAGTCAACCGGGACTAGTCAGTGAGCAGTTCTTC

D: NA
J: TRBJ2-1
size: NA
V: TRBV6-5
CDR3: CASSYAQGYEQFF
DNA: TGTGCCAGCAGTTACGCTCAGGGTTATGAGCAGTTCTTC

D: TRBD1
J: TRBJ1-1
size: NA
V: TRBV29-1
CDR3: CSGGNRGTEAFF
DNA: TGCAGCGGGGGAAACAGGGGCACTGAAGCTTTCTTT

D: TRBD1
J: TRBJ2-2
size: NA
V: TRBV3-1/TRBV3-2
CDR3: CASSQSPGTGPGELFF
DNA: TGTGCCAGCAGCCAAAGCCCCGGGACAGGGCCCGGGGAGCTGTTTTTT

D: NA
J: TRBJ2-5
size: NA
V: TRBV10-3
CDR3: CAISRGSQETQYF
DNA: TGTGCCATCAGTCGGGGGAGCCAAGAGACCCAGTACTTC

D: TRBD2
J: TRBJ2-1
size: NA
V: TRBV18
CDR3: CASSPPGGIDNEQFF
DNA: TGTGCCAGCTCACCACCGGGGGGGATCGACAATGAGCAGTTCTTC

D: NA
J: TRBJ1-6
size: NA
V: TRBV2
CDR3: CASSADRISYNSPLHF
DNA: TGTGCCAGCAGTGCAGACAGGATCTCCTATAATTCACCCCTCCACTTT

D: NA
J: TRBJ1-4
size: NA
V: TRBV6-5
CDR3: CAVGRASNEKLFF
DNA: TGTGCCGTAGGCAGGGCGTCTAATGAAAAACTGTTTTTT

D: NA
J: TRBJ2-2
size: NA
V: TRBV19
CDR3: CASSMRARGSTGELFF
DNA: TGTGCCAGTAGTATGAGGGCCAGGGGAAGCACCGGGGAGCTGTTTTTT

D: TRBD1
J: TRBJ1-5
size: NA
V: TRBV3-1/TRBV3-2
CDR3: CASSQDSTGRNQPQHF
DNA: TGTGCCAGCAGCCAAGATTCGACAGGGCGGAATCAGCCCCAGCATTTT

D: TRBD1
J: TRBJ2-7
size: NA
V: TRBV7-2
CDR3: CASSLAQGRYEQYF
DNA: TGTGCCAGCAGCTTAGCACAGGGGAGATACGAGCAGTACTTC

D: NA
J: TRBJ1-3
size: NA
V: TRBV7-2
CDR3: CASSLAQGSGNTIYF
DNA: TGTGCCAGCAGCTTAGCACAGGGCTCTGGAAACACCATATATTTT

D: TRBD1
J: TRBJ1-2
size: NA
V: TRBV13
CDR3: CASSLGGQGDYTF
DNA: TGTGCCAGCAGCTTAGGGGGACAGGGTGACTACACCTTC

D: NA
J: TRBJ1-1
size: NA
V: TRBV21-1
CDR3: CASSKDTAEGNTEAFF
DNA: TGTGCCAGCAGCAAAGATACGGCAGAGGGGAACACTGAAGCTTTCTTT

D: TRBD1
J: TRBJ2-5
size: NA
V: TRBV5-1
CDR3: CASSGTGGETQYF
DNA: TGCGCCAGCAGCGGGACAGGGGGAGAGACCCAGTACTTC

D: TRBD2
J: TRBJ2-7
size: NA
V: TRBV28
CDR3: CASSSVRTSGISYEQYF
DNA: TGTGCCAGCAGTTCCGTAAGGACTAGCGGTATTTCCTACGAGCAGTACTTC

D: TRBD1
J: TRBJ1-2
size: few
V: TRBV6-2/TRBV6-3
CDR3: CASSLQGNYGYTF
DNA: TGTGCCAGCAGCCTACAGGGGAACTATGGCTACACCTTC

D: TRBD1
J: TRBJ1-1
size: NA
V: TRBV5-1
CDR3: CASRWGDRANTEAFF
DNA: TGCGCCAGCAGGTGGGGGGACAGAGCGAACACTGAAGCTTTCTTT

D: TRBD2
J: TRBJ2-3
size: NA
V: TRBV3-1/TRBV3-2
CDR3: CASSQRPGLTTDTQYF
DNA: TGTGCCAGCAGCCAACGGCCGGGACTAACCACAGATACGCAGTATTTT

D: TRBD1
J: TRBJ1-4
size: NA
V: TRBV15
CDR3: CATSSAGQGNEKLFF
DNA: TGTGCCACCAGCAGTGCGGGACAGGGGAATGAAAAACTGTTTTTT

D: NA
J: TRBJ2-7
size: NA
V: TRBV29-1
CDR3: CSVEDLASGVRHEQYF
DNA: TGCAGCGTTGAAGATCTAGCTTCGGGAGTGAGGCACGAGCAGTACTTC

D: NA
J: TRBJ2-7
size: NA
V: TRBV7-9
CDR3: CASSPSTYEQYF
DNA: TGTGCCAGCAGCCCAAGCACCTACGAGCAGTACTTC

D: TRBD1
J: TRBJ1-2
size: once
V: TRBV27
CDR3: CASSWDSANYGYTF
DNA: TGTGCCAGCAGCTGGGACAGTGCTAACTATGGCTACACCTTC

D: TRBD1
J: TRBJ1-4
size: NA
V: TRBV5-1
CDR3: CASSLGTGNEKLFF
DNA: TGCGCCAGCAGCTTGGGGACAGGGAACGAAAAACTGTTTTTT

D: TRBD1
J: TRBJ1-6
size: NA
V: TRBV7-2
CDR3: CASSLDRANSPLHF
DNA: TGTGCCAGCAGCCTTGACAGGGCTAATTCACCCCTCCACTTT

D: NA
J: TRBJ1-1
size: NA
V: TRBV7-9
CDR3: CASSPLTATEAFF
DNA: TGTGCCAGCAGCCCATTGACAGCCACTGAAGCTTTCTTT

D: TRBD1
J: TRBJ2-7
size: NA
V: TRBV27
CDR3: CASRMGTGGYEQYF
DNA: TGTGCCAGCAGAATGGGGACAGGGGGCTACGAGCAGTACTTC

D: TRBD1
J: TRBJ2-1
size: NA
V: TRBV24-1
CDR3: CATSENRGVDYNEQFF
DNA: TGTGCCACCAGTGAAAACAGGGGCGTGGACTACAATGAGCAGTTCTTC

D: NA
J: TRBJ2-7
size: NA
V: TRBV15
CDR3: CATSRDHPRGKNAYEQYF
DNA: TGTGCCACCAGCAGAGATCACCCCCGCGGGAAAAACGCCTACGAGCAGTACTTC

D: NA
J: TRBJ2-7
size: few
V: TRBV3-1/TRBV3-2
CDR3: CASSTWGPPYEQYF
DNA: TGTGCCAGCAGCACCTGGGGGCCCCCCTACGAGCAGTACTTC

D: TRBD1
J: TRBJ1-2
size: NA
V: TRBV6-5
CDR3: CASSSAGGIYGYTF
DNA: TGTGCCAGCAGCTCGGCAGGGGGGATCTATGGCTACACCTTC

D: TRBD1
J: TRBJ2-1
size: NA
V: TRBV5-4
CDR3: CASSPDRGSYNEQFF
DNA: TGTGCCAGCAGCCCCGACAGGGGCTCCTACAATGAGCAGTTCTTC

D: NA
J: TRBJ2-7
size: NA
V: TRBV12-3/TRBV12-4
CDR3: CASSLAIGGRQYF
DNA: TGTGCCAGCAGTTTAGCGATTGGTGGGAGGCAGTACTTC

D: NA
J: TRBJ1-2
size: NA
V: TRBV4-1
CDR3: CASSQSGYNGYTF
DNA: TGCGCCAGCAGCCAATCGGGGTATAATGGCTACACCTTC